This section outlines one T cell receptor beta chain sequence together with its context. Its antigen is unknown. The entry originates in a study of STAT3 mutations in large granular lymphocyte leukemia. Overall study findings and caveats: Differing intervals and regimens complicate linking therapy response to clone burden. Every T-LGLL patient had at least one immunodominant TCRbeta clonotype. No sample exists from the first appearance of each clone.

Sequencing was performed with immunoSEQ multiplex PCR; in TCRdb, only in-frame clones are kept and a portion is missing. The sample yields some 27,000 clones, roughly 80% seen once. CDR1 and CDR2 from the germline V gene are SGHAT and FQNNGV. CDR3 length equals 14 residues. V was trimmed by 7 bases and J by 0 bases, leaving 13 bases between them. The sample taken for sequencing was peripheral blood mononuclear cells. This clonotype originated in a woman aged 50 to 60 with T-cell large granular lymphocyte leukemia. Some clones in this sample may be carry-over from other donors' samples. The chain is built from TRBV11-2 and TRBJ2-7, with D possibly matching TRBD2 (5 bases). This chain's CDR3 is CASTFEGYSYEQYF. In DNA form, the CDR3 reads TGTGCCAGCACGTTTGAGGGTTACTCCTACGAGCAGTACTTC.